These 28 T cell receptor beta chains share one sample of origin, sequenced in a study of shared clonotypes between healthy human individuals. Produced via immunoSEQ multiplex PCR; TCRdb's table is partial and in-frame only. The sample shows about 1,800,000 clones, 85% to 95% of them seen only once. Only CD45RO-negative cells positively selected for CCR7 counted as naive CD8 cells, so terminally differentiated effector memory CD45RA+ cells were excluded. Sample: naive CD8+ T cells sorted from blood. The source is a man in his late teens or twenties in good health.

This clone was counted a single time. This sequence joins TRBV5-4 and TRBJ1-3, with D maybe TRBD1 (5 bases). Trimming stripped 4 bases from V and 4 bases from J, with 15 bases between. The CDR3 totals 15 residues. Germline-derived CDR1 and CDR2 are SGHNT and YYREEE (reference sequence). The DNA of the CDR3 is TGTGCCAGCAGCCAGCGGGGGGGGTCGGGAAACACCATATATTTT. Its protein is CASSQRGGSGNTIYF. The whole variable domain, remainder taken from reference TRBV5-4 and TRBJ1-3, is ETGVTQSPTHLIKTRGQQVTLRCSSQSGHNTVSWYQQALGQGPQFIFQYYREEENGRGNFPPRFSGLQFPNYSSELNVNALELDDSALYLCASSQRGGSGNTIYFGEGSWLTVV.

CDR3: CASSLESAKNIQYF. CDR3 bases: TGTGCCAGCAGCTTGGAGTCAGCAAAAAACATTCAGTACTTC. The chain uses TRBV5-4 and TRBJ2-4, with D hard to call. CDR1 and CDR2 (germline): SGHNT, YYREEE (reference sequence). The CDR3 runs 14 residues. V lost 0 bases and J lost 4, with 8 bases in between.

The genes are TRBV18 and TRBJ2-3; D perhaps matches TRBD2 (6 bases). Trimming removed 2 bases at V and 0 bases at J, with 6 bases between. This CDR3 has 14 amino acids. Germline V gene data show CDR1 as KGHSH and CDR2 as LQKENI. The CDR3 sequence: CASSPTSSTDTQYF. DNA for the CDR3: TGTGCCAGCTCACCAACTAGCAGCACAGATACGCAGTATTTT.

CDR3 protein: CASSLAGTGGNQPQHF. In DNA form, the CDR3 reads TGTGCCAGCAGCTTAGCCGGGACAGGGGGCAATCAGCCCCAGCATTTT. The chain recombines TRBV13 with TRBJ1-5, with TRBD1 identical over 10 bases. Germline trimming cut 1 base from V and 2 bases from J; bases unmatched to any gene: 2. Per germline, CDR1 PRHDT and CDR2 FYEKMQ (reference sequence). The CDR3 is 16 amino acids. Full variable domain (outside the CDR3, taken from reference TRBV13 and TRBJ1-5): AAGVIQSPRHLIKEKRETATLKCYPIPRHDTVYWYQQGPGQDPQFLISFYEKMQSDKGSIPDRFSAQQFSDYHSELNMSSLELGDSALYFCASSLAGTGGNQPQHFGDGTRLSIL.

The V call is TRBV11-2, the J call TRBJ1-1; a possible D gene is TRBD1 (6 bases). The V end was cut by 3 bases, the J end by 1 base, with 9 bases between. Per germline, CDR1 SGHAT and CDR2 FQNNGV. There are 14 residues in the CDR3. The CDR3 loop is CASSLMTGNTEAFF. The CDR3 DNA is TGTGCCAGCAGCTTGATGACAGGGAACACTGAAGCTTTCTTT.

This chain links TRBV29-1 with TRBJ1-1; 8 bases align to TRBD1. Germline CDR1 SQVTM, CDR2 ANQGSEA. The trim removed 6 bases at V and 8 bases at J, leaving 5 bases unmatched. The CDR3 runs 11 residues. The CDR3 sequence: CSVAWTGEAFF. DNA for the CDR3: TGCAGCGTGGCGTGGACAGGGGAAGCTTTCTTT.

The chain has TRBV5-8 and TRBJ2-7; TRBD1 matches 11 bases. Germline loops: CDR1 SGHTS, CDR2 YDEGEE. The V gene end was trimmed by 9 bases and the J gene end by 3 bases; junction bases not matched to a gene: 5. CDR3 size: 13 residues. This CDR3 reads CANGQGAFYEQYF. The DNA for the CDR3 is TGTGCCAACGGACAGGGGGCATTCTACGAGCAGTACTTC.

This chain links TRBV29-1 with TRBJ2-5; 8 bases agree with TRBD2. Germline assignment: CDR1 SQVTM and CDR2 ANQGSEA. The length of the CDR3 is 15 residues. V shed 7 bases, J shed 5 bases, and the junction held 15 bases outside the gene matches. CDR3 in amino acids: CSALDSGQRGETQYF. CDR3 nucleotides: TGCAGCGCTTTGGATTCGGGGCAGCGGGGGGAGACCCAGTACTTC.

The CDR3 DNA sequence: TGTGCCAGCAGTTTAGGGTCGGGGGGCCCAACTAATGAAAAACTGTTTTTT. It codes for CASSLGSGGPTNEKLFF. This chain links TRBV28 with TRBJ1-4, with a possible D match to TRBD1 (6 bases). CDR1 and CDR2 from the germline V gene are MDHEN and SYDVKM. Trimming removed 2 bases at V and 0 bases at J, with 13 bases between. CDR3 size: 17 residues. Combining the CDR3 with reference TRBV28 and TRBJ1-4 gives the whole variable domain DVKVTQSSRYLVKRTGEKVFLECVQDMDHENMFWYRQDPGLGLRLIYFSYDVKMKEKGDIPEGYSVSREKKERFSLILESASTNQTSMYLCASSLGSGGPTNEKLFFGSGTQLSVL.

The rearrangement joins TRBV11-2 to TRBJ1-2, with 11 nucleotides matching TRBD1. V lost 4 bases and J lost 7; bases outside the gene matches: 14. CDR1 SGHAT and CDR2 FQNNGV come from the germline V gene. This CDR3 contains 17 residues. The CDR3 loop reads CASSSGLPIGTGGGYTF. CDR3 coding DNA: TGTGCCAGCAGCTCGGGGCTACCAATCGGGACAGGGGGTGGCTACACCTTC.

The rearrangement joins TRBV7-9 to TRBJ2-1; D possibly corresponds to TRBD2 (6 bases). The CDR3 has 16 residues. CDR1 is SEHNR and CDR2 is FQNEAQ in the germline V gene (reference sequence). The V gene lost 4 bases and the J gene lost 2 bases, with 15 bases spanning the gap. The CDR3 DNA reads as TGTGCCAGCAGCTCCCTCGGCGGGGCTGCCTACAATGAGCAGTTCTTC. Amino acids: CASSSLGGAAYNEQFF.

This rearrangement joins TRBV12-5 to TRBJ2-5; a possible D gene is TRBD2 (5 bases). The germline V and J ends were trimmed by 1 base and 2 bases, with 8 bases remaining between them. The CDR3 is made up of 14 amino acids. Germline V CDR1 and CDR2: LGHNT, FRNRAP. The CDR3 is CASGLETIQETQYF. The DNA for the CDR3 is TGTGCTAGTGGTTTGGAGACTATTCAAGAGACCCAGTACTTC.

This clone appeared a single time. The chain joins TRBV7-9 to TRBJ2-2; D not certain. In germline, CDR1 is SEHNR, CDR2 FQNEAQ (reference sequence). The V end lost 1 base, the J end lost 6 bases, and 18 bases lay between the germline ends. The CDR3 consists of 17 residues. The CDR3 DNA follows: TGTGCCAGCAGCTTAGTATCCTCTGCTTTTGGGCCCGGGGAGCTGTTTTTT. Translating it yields CASSLVSSAFGPGELFF.

This rearrangement joins TRBV27 to TRBJ2-5, with a possible D match to TRBD1 (6 bases). V was cut by 11 bases and J by 6 bases, with 22 bases left in between. The germline CDR1 and CDR2 sequences are MNHEY and SMNVEV (reference sequence). The length of the CDR3 is 14 residues. CDR3 DNA: TGTGCCCCCCAAGGGGACAACAGGAAGAAGACCCAGTACTTC. Protein sequence: CAPQGDNRKKTQYF.

J is TRBJ1-3 and V is TRBV19; possible D gene TRBD1, 6 bases. The V gene lost 6 bases and the J gene lost 3 bases, with 15 bases spanning the gap. The CDR3 totals 15 residues. Germline lookup yields CDR1 LNHDA and CDR2 SQIVND (reference sequence). The CDR3 nucleotides are TGTGCCAGTAGCGAAACAGGGTATGATGGAAACACCATATATTTT. It specifies CASSETGYDGNTIYF.

The V gene is TRBV7-8, the J gene TRBJ2-7; 7 nucleotides match TRBD1. This CDR3 has 16 amino acids. Germline lookup yields CDR1 SGHVS and CDR2 FQNEAQ. V lost 2 bases, J lost 5 bases, and 12 bases stayed unmatched. CDR3 region: CASSLLQGEAINEQYF. The CDR3, as DNA: TGTGCCAGCAGCTTACTTCAGGGGGAAGCGATTAACGAGCAGTACTTC.

The V gene is TRBV7-9, the J gene TRBJ2-1; 10 positions match TRBD2. The V gene's germline CDR1 is SEHNR and CDR2 FQNEAQ (reference sequence). The V and J ends lost 4 bases and 8 bases, in that order; junction bases with no gene match: 5. The CDR3 is 14 amino acids. The CDR3 DNA follows: TGTGCCAGCAGCTCTAGCGGGAGTTTAGATGAGCAGTTCTTC. It encodes CASSSSGSLDEQFF.

The genes are TRBV5-6 and TRBJ2-3; the match to TRBD2 covers 9 bases. Germline V gene data show CDR1 as SGHDT and CDR2 as YYEEEE. V shed 2 bases, J shed 2 bases, and the junction held 6 bases outside the gene matches. This CDR3 spans 16 amino acids. The CDR3 DNA reads as TGTGCCAGCAGCTTTGGTAGACTAGCGGACACAGATACGCAGTATTTT. Translating it yields CASSFGRLADTDTQYF.

This clone came up once. The chain uses TRBV10-2 and TRBJ2-2, with TRBD2 matching 7 bases. The V segment lost 3 bases and the J segment 9 bases; nucleotides outside the gene matches: 10. The V gene's germline CDR1 is WSHSY and CDR2 SAAADI. The CDR3 has 15 amino acids. The CDR3 region has the DNA TGCGCCAGCAGTGATCCGGGACTAACTTTGAGGGAGCTGTTTTTT. It is translated as CASSDPGLTLRELFF.

This clone was seen only a few times. The chain carries TRBV27 and TRBJ2-7; 9 bases line up with TRBD1. Germline V gene lookup returns CDR1 MNHEY and CDR2 SMNVEV (reference sequence). The CDR3 totals 14 residues. V shed 0 bases, J shed 5 bases, and the junction held 2 bases outside the gene matches. CDR3 sequence: CASSLSWTGDEQYF. DNA for the CDR3: TGTGCCAGCAGTTTATCGTGGACAGGGGACGAGCAGTACTTC.

The V and J genes are TRBV4-2 and TRBJ2-3; D uncertain. V lost 3 bases and J 0 bases, leaving 13 bases between the germline ends. This CDR3 has 16 residues. CDR1 and CDR2 from the germline V gene are LGHNA and YNFKEQ. The CDR3, as DNA: TGTGCCAGCAGCCAGGCAATAGTGGGGAGCACAGATACGCAGTATTTT. It translates to CASSQAIVGSTDTQYF.

CDR3 DNA: TGTGCCAGCAACTTCGGGGGGTATGGCGATGAGCAGTTCTTC. Encoded protein: CASNFGGYGDEQFF. The chain uses TRBV28 and TRBJ2-1; 7 bases line up with TRBD2. Germline lookup yields CDR1 MDHEN and CDR2 SYDVKM. V shed 7 bases, J shed 8 bases, and the junction held 11 bases outside the gene matches. This CDR3 is 14 amino acids long.

The rearrangement uses TRBV7-2 and TRBJ1-5; no clear D gene. The CDR3 runs 16 residues. In germline, CDR1 is SGHTA, CDR2 FQGNSA. V was cut by 0 bases and J by 4 bases, with 13 bases left in between. The CDR3 DNA reads as TGTGCCAGCAGCTTAGCGAGTACGGCAGCAAATCAGCCCCAGCATTTT. The encoded protein is CASSLASTAANQPQHF.

The rearrangement uses TRBV7-9 and TRBJ1-1, with a tentative D call TRBD1 (5 bases). The CDR3 extends over 15 amino acids. Germline CDR1 and CDR2: SEHNR and FQNEAQ (reference sequence). V gave up 7 bases and J gave up 0 bases, with 15 bases separating them. CDR3: CASTKGGEMNTEAFF. CDR3 in DNA: TGTGCCAGCACCAAGGGAGGGGAGATGAACACTGAAGCTTTCTTT.

CDR3 sequence reads: CASTPGTGATDTQYF. CDR3 DNA: TGTGCCAGCACCCCCGGGACAGGGGCCACAGATACGCAGTATTTT. The V gene is TRBV2, the J gene TRBJ2-3, with TRBD1 matching over 10 bases. The CDR3 has 15 amino acids. Germline V lookup: CDR1 SNHLY, CDR2 FYNNEI. J lost 2 bases, V lost 7 bases, and 6 bases had no gene match. The full variable domain, rest sourced from reference TRBV2 and TRBJ2-3, is EPEVTQTPSHQVTQMGQEVILRCVPISNHLYFYWYRQILGQKVEFLVSFYNNEISEKSEIFDDQFSVERPDGSNFTLKIRSTKLEDSAMYFCASTPGTGATDTQYFGPGTRLTVL.

The V gene is TRBV7-2, the J gene TRBJ1-1, with TRBD1 as a possible D gene (5 bases). Germline lookup yields CDR1 SGHTA and CDR2 FQGNSA. The CDR3 extends over 14 amino acids. The V and J ends lost 2 bases and 4 bases respectively, with 11 bases between them. CDR3 bases: TGTGCCAGCAGCTTATTCGGGGGGAGCACTGAAGCTTTCTTT. This sequence encodes CASSLFGGSTEAFF.

CDR3 sequence (DNA): TGTGCCAGCAGCCAAGATTCCTACAATGAGCAGTTCTTC. Amino acids: CASSQDSYNEQFF. The chain employs TRBV4-2 and TRBJ2-1; D not resolved. V gave up 0 bases and J gave up 1 base, with 1 base separating them. CDR1 LGHNA and CDR2 YNFKEQ come from the germline V gene. The CDR3 is 13 residues long.

The V and J genes are TRBV6-5 and TRBJ1-5, with 9 bases lining up with TRBD1. Per the germline V gene, CDR1 is MNHEY and CDR2 is SVGAGI. This CDR3 region has 14 residues. The junction had 4 bases not matched to a gene; V was cut back by 4 bases and J by 6 bases. CDR3: CASSWGQGAQPQHF. The CDR3 DNA reads TGTGCCAGCAGTTGGGGACAGGGTGCTCAGCCCCAGCATTTT.